These T cell receptor beta chains were read from a single sample in a study of blood T cell repertoires in COVID-19. Profiling relied on immunoSEQ multiplex PCR, and the TCRdb table lists in-frame clones only, not all of them. The sample has under 250,000 clones; more than 65% are singletons. The sample consisted of peripheral blood. The source is a human donor in a cohort sampled during active COVID-19. Both conserved end residues are part of each CDR3. A D gene is named only where the DNA matches it firmly. Size is stated for part of the rows, as once, few or many counts, or as a class when the clone is expanded.

- - TRBJ2-1 TRBV5-5 TGTGCCAGCAGCTTGTTGCTCGGGGGTGCGTACAATGAGCAGTTCTTC CASSLLLGGAYNEQFF
TRBD2 - TRBJ2-1 TRBV30 TGTGCCTGGAGGGGGAGCGGGACGTACAATGAGCAGTTCTTC CAWRGSGTYNEQFF
- - TRBJ2-7 TRBV28 TGTGCCAGCAGTTTAGTAGCTTACGAGCAGTACTTC CASSLVAYEQYF
- - TRBJ1-1 TRBV10-2 TGCGCCAGCAGTGGGCAGAACCAGGGGCTTGAAGCTTTCTTT CASSGQNQGLEAFF
TRBD2 - TRBJ2-3 TRBV18 TGTGCCAGCTCACCACGACTAGCGGGAGGGACAGATACGCAGTATTTT CASSPRLAGGTDTQYF
- - TRBJ2-7 TRBV2 TGTGCCAGCAGTGACAGGGGTCAGGAAATCTCCTACGAGCAGTACTTC CASSDRGQEISYEQYF
- few TRBJ2-1 TRBV4-1 TGCGCCAGCAGCCAAGAGGGGAGGTACAATGAGCAGTTCTTC CASSQEGRYNEQFF
TRBD2 - TRBJ2-3 TRBV30 TGTGCCTGGAGTCCGGGGGGGGGCACAGATACGCAGTATTTT CAWSPGGGTDTQYF
TRBD1 - TRBJ1-1 TRBV28 TGTGCCAGCAGTTCGATCGGACAGGGGGCTCTTAGAGAAGCTTTCTTT CASSSIGQGALREAFF
TRBD1 few TRBJ2-7 TRBV29-1 TGCAGCGTCCCGGGACAGGGGCAGTACGAGCAGTACTTC CSVPGQGQYEQYF
TRBD1 - TRBJ2-7 TRBV2 TGTGCCAGCAGCCCTGGGACAGGGGGCATATACGAGCAGTACTTC CASSPGTGGIYEQYF
- many TRBJ2-7 TRBV5-4 TGTGCCAGCAGCAAGGGCGGGGACGGAGCCTACGAGCAGTACTTC CASSKGGDGAYEQYF
- - TRBJ2-3 TRBV9 TGTGCCAGCAGCCCGAACCGGTTACTCGTGGATACGCAGTATTTT CASSPNRLLVDTQYF
- - TRBJ2-7 TRBV18 TGTGCCAGCTCACAACAGGGCAACGAGCAGTACTTC CASSQQGNEQYF
TRBD1 once TRBJ1-2 TRBV2 TGTGCCAGCAGGACCCACAGGGGGTACGGCTACACCTTC CASRTHRGYGYTF
- - TRBJ1-4 TRBV19 TGTGCCAGTAGTCCAGCCACAGCAGCTAATGAAAAACTGTTTTTT CASSPATAANEKLFF
TRBD2 - TRBJ2-4 TRBV27 TGTGCCAGCAGACGAGTCGGACTAGCAGTTCAGTACTTC CASRRVGLAVQYF
- - TRBJ2-7 TRBV3-1/TRBV3-2 TGTGCCAGCAGCCAAGAATATCCAGGGTTTGCCGAGCAGTACTTC CASSQEYPGFAEQYF
- - TRBJ2-5 TRBV21-1 TGTGCCAGCAGCAAAGCGCTGCGGGAGGCCTGTCAAGAGACCCAGTACTTC CASSKALREACQETQYF
TRBD1 - TRBJ2-1 TRBV5-1 TGCGCCAGCATCCTGACTCCGGGACAGGGACACAATGAGCAGTTCTTC CASILTPGQGHNEQFF
TRBD2 - TRBJ2-5 TRBV11-1 TGTGCCAGCAGCCCACCGGGAGGGTCTCAAGAGACCCAGTACTTC CASSPPGGSQETQYF
- once TRBJ2-7 TRBV19 TGTGCCAGTAGTCTAGCTAGCTCCGGACTCTACTACGAGCAGTACTTC CASSLASSGLYYEQYF
- - TRBJ1-2 TRBV7-2 TGTGCCAGCAGCCTATCAAGCGCGGTTTACTATGGCTACACCTTC CASSLSSAVYYGYTF
- - TRBJ1-2 TRBV7-2 TGTGCCAGCAGCCAACAGGCGTACTATGGCTACACCTTC CASSQQAYYGYTF
- - TRBJ1-4 TRBV28 TGTGCCAGCAGTTTGGACATTTCTAATGAAAAACTGTTTTTT CASSLDISNEKLFF
- - TRBJ1-5 TRBV4-1 TGCGCCAGCAGCCAAGAGAAGGGGTTTCTTCAGCCCCAGCATTTT CASSQEKGFLQPQHF
TRBD2 few TRBJ2-7 TRBV9 TGTGCCAGCAGCGACGGGGGACTAGCGGGAGTTTCCTACGAGCAGTACTTC CASSDGGLAGVSYEQYF
TRBD1 - TRBJ1-6 TRBV18 TGTGCCAGCTCTACACAGGGGGGAAATTCACCCCTCCACTTT CASSTQGGNSPLHF
- - TRBJ2-5 TRBV27 TGTGCCAGCAGTTTTGCTGGGGCGGGATTGGAGACCCAGTACTTC CASSFAGAGLETQYF
TRBD2 few TRBJ2-1 TRBV28 TGTGCCAGCCGGGGACTAGCGGGAGAGTCCTACAATGAGCAGTTCTTC CASRGLAGESYNEQFF
TRBD2 - TRBJ2-5 TRBV18 TGTGCCAGCTCCCCCGGGAGGGCGACGGTCGAGACCCAGTACTTC CASSPGRATVETQYF
- once TRBJ2-1 TRBV2 TGTGCCAGCAGTGACCCCTCCCCCCCCTCCAATGAGCAGTTCTTC CASSDPSPPSNEQFF
TRBD1 - TRBJ1-2 TRBV19 TGTGCCAGTAGTCCGCGACAGGGGGCTCTTAACTATGGCTACACCTTC CASSPRQGALNYGYTF
TRBD2 - TRBJ2-5 TRBV3-1/TRBV3-2 TGTGCCAGCAGCCAAGAACTAGCGGGAGGTTTCCAAGAGACCCAGTACTTC CASSQELAGGFQETQYF
- few TRBJ2-5 TRBV5-1 TGCGCCAGCAGCTTGTGGGGCCAGGGGGGTGGGACCCAGTACTTC CASSLWGQGGGTQYF
TRBD1 - TRBJ2-1 TRBV3-1/TRBV3-2 TGTGCCAGCAGCCAACCAGCCAGGACAGGGAACAATGAGCAGTTCTTC CASSQPARTGNNEQFF
- - TRBJ1-2 TRBV28 TGTGCCAGCAGTTTCTCTGGGAGATACTATGGCTACACCTTC CASSFSGRYYGYTF
TRBD1 - TRBJ1-5 TRBV19 TGTGCCAGTAGGAGGGCCCAGGGGGTTGGCAATCAGCCCCAGCATTTT CASRRAQGVGNQPQHF
- - TRBJ1-1 TRBV19 TGTGCCAGTCTGACCGGGGGCACTGAAGCTTTCTTT CASLTGGTEAFF
- - TRBJ2-1 TRBV24-1 TGTGCCACCAGTGATGCCCAGGGGGAGGCGGGAGGTGGCAATGAGCAGTTCTTC CATSDAQGEAGGGNEQFF